This T cell receptor (beta chain) was profiled in a study of blood T cell repertoires in COVID-19. Across the whole study: The United States, Italy and Spain were the sources of the acute and convalescent COVID-19 samples. PBMCs, B-cell-depleted T cells, or T cells provided the cDNA or gDNA that made up the material.

Per the original methods: By means of reference gene primer amplification, nucleated cell counts were estimated. The table came from immunoSEQ multiplex PCR; TCRdb's copy has only in-frame clones and leaves some out. That table supplies the V and J calls and clone size; D and trimming were determined from the DNA. The table shows over 200,000 clones, with 75% to 90% occurring only once. In germline, CDR1 is GTSNPN, CDR2 SVGIG (reference sequence). The CDR3 has 15 amino acids. V lost 2 bases and J 2 bases, leaving 14 bases between the germline ends. The sequence was collected from a human donor in a cohort sampled during active COVID-19. The rearrangement uses TRBV30 and TRBJ2-3; D might be TRBD1 (6 bases). Sequences were obtained from peripheral blood. CDR3 coding DNA: TGTGCCTGGAGTCCCGGCAGGGGCTTCACAGATACGCAGTATTTT. It encodes CAWSPGRGFTDTQYF.